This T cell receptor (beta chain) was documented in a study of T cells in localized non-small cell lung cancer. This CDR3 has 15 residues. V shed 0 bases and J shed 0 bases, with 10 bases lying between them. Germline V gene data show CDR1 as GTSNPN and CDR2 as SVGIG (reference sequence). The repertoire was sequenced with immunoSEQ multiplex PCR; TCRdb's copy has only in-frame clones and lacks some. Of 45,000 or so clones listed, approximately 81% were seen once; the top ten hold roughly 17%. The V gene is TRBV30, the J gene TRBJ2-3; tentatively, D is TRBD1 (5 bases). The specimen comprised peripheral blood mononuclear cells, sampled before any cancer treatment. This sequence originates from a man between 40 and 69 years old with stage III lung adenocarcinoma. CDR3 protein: CAWSVPGKSTDTQYF. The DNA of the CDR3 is TGTGCCTGGAGTGTTCCAGGGAAGAGCACAGATACGCAGTATTTT.